Below, 18 T cell receptor beta chains from the same sample are listed, as sequenced in a study of response to subunit inactivated influenza vaccine. Using its own MiXCR run on the RT-PCR reads, TCRdb lists one record per CDR3 protein. The sample has 500,000 to 600,000 distinct CDR3 sequences; around 15% are singletons. Sequencing used PBMCs from blood, obtained roughly 12 days after vaccination. All receptors come from a man aged 50 to 60 who received an inactivated influenza vaccine.

The chain uses TRBV7-2 and TRBJ2-3, with D perhaps assigned TRBD1 or TRBD2 (5 bases each). The length of the CDR3 is 15 residues. Trimming left V 5 bases short and J 3 bases short, with 15 bases between. CDR1 is SGHTA, CDR2 FQGNSA, per germline. The CDR3 protein is CASSRQRGVTDTQYF. The DNA of the CDR3 is TGTGCCAGCAGCCGCCAAAGGGGAGTGACAGATACGCAGTATTTT.

V and J are TRBV7-9 and TRBJ2-4; possibly TRBD1 or TRBD2 for D (5 bases each). Germline V lookup: CDR1 SEHNR, CDR2 FQNEAQ (reference sequence). The length of the CDR3 is 16 residues. V was cut by 3 bases and J by 3 bases, with 15 bases left in between. The CDR3 nucleotides read TGTGCCAGCAGCTTGGGGGAGACAACTTTCAAAAACATTCAGTACTTC. It yields the protein CASSLGETTFKNIQYF.

The V gene is TRBV7-8, the J gene TRBJ2-1, with 8 positions matching TRBD2. The CDR3 totals 19 residues. With 5 bases clipped from V and 0 bases from J, the junction kept 15 bases outside the gene matches. Germline V gives CDR1 SGHVS, CDR2 FQNEAQ. The CDR3 DNA reads as TGTGCCAGCAGCACCCGGGGAGCGGGAGCGTCGAGCTCCTACAATGAGCAGTTCTTC. Translation: CASSTRGAGASSSYNEQFF. Drawing the rest from reference TRBV7-8 and TRBJ2-1, the complete variable domain is GAGVSQSPRYKVAKRGQDVALRCDPISGHVSLFWYQQALGQGPEFLTYFQNEAQLDKSGLPSDRFFAERPEGSVSTLKIQRTQQEDSAVYLCASSTRGAGASSSYNEQFFGPGTRLTVL.

At least ten counts were recorded for this clonotype. This sequence joins TRBV5-1 and TRBJ2-5; D possibly uses TRBD1 or TRBD2 (5 bases each). Germline assignment: CDR1 SGHRS and CDR2 YFSETQ. V was cut by 0 bases and J by 0 bases, with 6 bases left in between. The CDR3 length is 14 residues. CDR3 protein: CASSLGGNQETQYF. CDR3 DNA sequence: TGCGCCAGCAGCTTGGGGGGGAACCAAGAGACCCAGTACTTC.

V and J are TRBV9 and TRBJ2-1; D is ambiguous. The CDR3 length is 14 residues. Trimming pared 4 bases from V and 4 bases from J, leaving 12 bases between. Germline values: CDR1 SGDLS, CDR2 YYNGEE. In DNA, the CDR3 is TGTGCCAGCAGCACCGGGCGAAATTACAATGAGCAGTTCTTC. It codes for CASSTGRNYNEQFF.

The rearrangement joins TRBV21-1 to TRBJ1-1. TRBV21-1 is listed as a pseudogene. This CDR3 is 12 amino acids long. Here the CDR3 reads CASTQGWTEAFF. The CDR3 DNA reads as TGTGCCAGCACGCAGGGGTGGACTGAAGCTTTCTTT.

J is TRBJ2-5 and V is TRBV5-6; D may be TRBD1 (5 bases). There are 14 residues in the CDR3. Germline-derived CDR1 and CDR2 are SGHDT and YYEEEE. The V and J ends lost 2 bases and 6 bases respectively, with 14 bases between them. The CDR3 bases are TGTGCCAGCAGCTTTAGTAGGGGCATGAAGACCCAGTACTTC. As protein: CASSFSRGMKTQYF.

This chain links TRBV6-2 or TRBV6-3 with TRBJ2-1, with 8 bases fitting TRBD1. Germline V gene data show CDR1 as MNHEY and CDR2 as SVGEGT. V shed 7 bases, J shed 8 bases, and the junction held 19 bases outside the gene matches. The CDR3 totals 17 residues. The CDR3, as DNA: TGTGCCAGCAAGGGACAGGTTAGGGTGAAGAAAAAGGATGAGCAGTTCTTC. Translated: CASKGQVRVKKKDEQFF.

V usage is TRBV12-3 or TRBV12-4 and J usage is TRBJ2-6; TRBD2 matches 12 bases. The CDR3 runs 18 residues. V dropped 2 bases and J dropped 2; count of bases not matched to a gene: 4. In nucleotides, the CDR3 is TGTGCCAGCAGTTTAATGCTAGCGGGAGGGCCTGGGGCCAACGTCCTGACTTTC. Its protein is CASSLMLAGGPGANVLTF.

A few counts support this clonotype. This chain's CDR3 is CAISDLSRGAYEQYF. The CDR3 DNA follows: TGTGCCATCAGTGACCTTAGTAGGGGCGCCTACGAGCAGTACTTC. The genes are TRBV10-3 and TRBJ2-7, with a tentative D call TRBD1 (5 bases). Trimming pared 3 bases from V and 2 bases from J, leaving 14 bases between. The germline V gene encodes CDR1 ENHRY and CDR2 SYGVKD. This CDR3 is built from 15 residues.

Only a few counts were recorded for this clonotype. The germline gene is not matched at one end of the junction; a read error may be the cause. The chain combines TRBV7-9 with TRBJ2-7; the D gene is possibly TRBD1 (6 bases). CDR3 length: 13 residues. Germline values: CDR1 SEHNR, CDR2 FQNEAQ (reference sequence). This chain's CDR3 is CASSSGHLGIGPF. DNA of the CDR3: TGTGCCAGCAGCTCGGGACACCTCGGGATCGGACCCTTC.

The count of this clonotype is one. The chain combines TRBV7-9 with TRBJ2-1; 9 nucleotides line up with TRBD2. Germline CDR1 SEHNR, CDR2 FQNEAQ (reference sequence). CDR3 length equals 13 residues. V shed 11 bases, J shed 1 base, and the junction held 3 bases outside the gene matches. The CDR3 bases are TGTGCCGGGAGCGGGGGGTCCTACAATGAGCAGTTCTTC. Its protein is CAGSGGSYNEQFF.

The chain carries TRBV19 and TRBJ2-5, with 7 bases fitting TRBD1. Losses at the gene ends were 7 bases for V and 5 bases for J; bases not matched to a gene: 10. CDR1 LNHDA and CDR2 SQIVND come from the germline V gene (reference sequence). The CDR3 totals 14 residues. This CDR3 reads CASNSGQVHETQYF. CDR3 nucleotide sequence: TGTGCCAGTAACTCCGGACAGGTACACGAGACCCAGTACTTC.

The chain employs TRBV5-1 and TRBJ2-7; 13 bases map to TRBD2. Germline CDR1 and CDR2: SGHRS and YFSETQ. The CDR3 is 16 residues long. Unmatched junction bases numbered 11, after V lost 4 bases and J lost 7 bases. In DNA, the CDR3 is TGCGCCAGCAGCCCAACTGGGACTAGCGGGACTCTGGAGCAGTACTTC. Its protein is CASSPTGTSGTLEQYF.

This clonotype was counted only a few times. The gene calls are TRBV5-1 and TRBJ2-5, with TRBD1 matching over 12 bases. Germline loops: CDR1 SGHRS, CDR2 YFSETQ. This CDR3 is 15 amino acids long. The V segment lost 4 bases and the J segment 4 bases; nucleotides outside the gene matches: 5. Here the CDR3 reads CASSTGQGASETQYF. Written as DNA, the CDR3 is TGCGCCAGCAGCACGGGACAGGGGGCATCAGAGACCCAGTACTTC. The whole variable domain, filled in from reference TRBV5-1 and TRBJ2-5, reads KAGVTQTPRYLIKTRGQQVTLSCSPISGHRSVSWYQQTPGQGLQFLFEYFSETQRNKGNFPGRFSGRQFSNSRSEMNVSTLELGDSALYLCASSTGQGASETQYFGPGTRLLVL.

This clonotype was observed a single time. This chain connects TRBV12-3 or TRBV12-4 to TRBJ1-4; no clear D. The CDR3 loop spans 14 amino acids. V was pared by 7 bases and J by 8 bases, with 17 bases between. CDR3 region: CASTQVALGEKLFF. Written as DNA, the CDR3 is TGTGCCAGCACCCAGGTAGCGCTTGGGGAAAAACTGTTTTTT.

This chain joins TRBV7-2 and TRBJ1-2; D gene unclear. The CDR3 spans 15 residues. V shed 1 base and J shed 1 base, with 10 bases lying between them. Germline V lookup: CDR1 SGHTA, CDR2 FQGNSA. The CDR3 sequence: CASSLGTGFNYGYTF. DNA of the CDR3: TGTGCCAGCAGCTTAGGGACGGGATTTAACTATGGCTACACCTTC.

The chain carries TRBV12-3 or TRBV12-4 and TRBJ1-6; D perhaps matches TRBD1 (5 bases). The CDR3 loop spans 15 amino acids. Between the trimmed V and J ends, which lost 2 bases and 11 bases, there was a span of 16 bases. CDR3 sequence: CASSLSLGTLTPLHF. Written as DNA, the CDR3 is TGTGCCAGCAGTTTAAGTTTAGGGACTCTAACACCCCTCCACTTT.